This paragraph reports one TCR beta chain. Its antigen is undetermined. The entry originates in a study of T cells expressing NK-cell markers. Findings of the study overall: Of CD8+ T cells, roughly 1.0-7.5% belonged to dominant NKG2C+ clonotypes in roughly six donors. The CD3+CD56-NKG2C+ fraction was also led by these clonotypes in a handful of donors.

TCRdb reanalyzed the 5' RACE reads and collapses them to one entry per CDR3 protein, without DNA. The sample table sets out about 410,000 distinct CDR3 sequences. CDR1 and CDR2 from the germline V gene are LGHNA and YNFKEQ. The length of the CDR3 is 14 residues. This chain joins TRBV4-2 and TRBJ2-2; TCRdb returns TRBD2, unconfirmable since there is no DNA. Sequencing was performed on blood T cells: a sorted CD56 or NKG2C T cell subset, CD4+ or CD8+ T cells, or bulk PBMC T cells (not recorded which). This clonotype was obtained from a woman between 45 and 60 years old in good health. This CDR3 reads CASSQAGGGEELFF.